The 15 T cell receptor beta chains given below trace back to one sample, sequenced in a study of cytomegalovirus exposure and HLA in healthy donors. Primers for the PCR totalled 60 Vbeta and 13 Jbeta. The protocol was immunoSEQ multiplex PCR, while the TCRdb copy is restricted to in-frame clones and leaves out a portion. The sample includes more than 200,000 clones, around 83% seen only once; the top ten take 1.3% to 1.5%. Sequencing was performed on PBMCs. The receptors originated from a girl aged 5-17 years in good health and CMV-seronegative.

The chain couples TRBV10-3 to TRBJ1-1; possible D gene TRBD1, 5 bases. Germline V gene data show CDR1 as ENHRY and CDR2 as SYGVKD. The length of the CDR3 is 15 residues. V was pared by 3 bases and J by 4 bases, with 15 bases between. This chain's CDR3 is CAISDWGAGSTEAFF. As DNA, the CDR3 is TGTGCCATCAGTGATTGGGGCGCGGGATCCACTGAAGCTTTCTTT.

The chain employs TRBV19 and TRBJ2-2; 8 bases align to TRBD2. Germline assignment: CDR1 LNHDA and CDR2 SQIVND (reference sequence). The J segment lost 7 bases and the V segment lost 7 bases, leaving 11 bases of the junction unmatched. This CDR3 spans 15 amino acids. CDR3 residues: CASTRSGSWNGELFF. The CDR3 nucleotides read TGTGCCAGTACCCGGAGCGGGAGTTGGAACGGGGAGCTGTTTTTT.

The rearrangement uses TRBV5-8 and TRBJ2-1; a possible D gene is TRBD2 (5 bases). The germline gives CDR1 SGHTS, CDR2 YDEGEE. The CDR3 consists of 15 residues. V lost 2 bases to trimming and J lost 0 bases, with 9 bases between them. CDR3 loop: CASSFRGNSYNEQFF. The CDR3 region has the DNA TGTGCCAGCAGCTTCCGGGGTAACTCCTACAATGAGCAGTTCTTC.

CDR3 nucleotides: TGTGCCAGCAGCAAAGACAGGGACGGAAACACCATATATTTT. It translates to CASSKDRDGNTIYF. The chain links TRBV2 to TRBJ1-3, with 7 bases identical to TRBD1. This CDR3 comprises 14 residues. The J segment lost 4 bases and the V segment lost 6 bases, leaving 6 bases of the junction unmatched. Germline V CDR1 and CDR2: SNHLY, FYNNEI.

The chain has TRBV19 and TRBJ2-1; 13 nucleotides agree with TRBD2. With V trimmed by 4 bases and J by 7 bases, 10 bases remained unmatched. The CDR3 totals 17 residues. Germline V lookup: CDR1 LNHDA, CDR2 SQIVND (reference sequence). CDR3 nucleotide sequence: TGTGCCAGTAGTACCCTTCCACTAGCGGGGGGGTGGAATGAGCAGTTCTTC. Protein product: CASSTLPLAGGWNEQFF.

The rearrangement links TRBV28 to TRBJ2-7; a weak D match, TRBD2 (6 bases). V lost 3 bases and J 7 bases, leaving 25 bases between the germline ends. Germline assignment: CDR1 MDHEN and CDR2 SYDVKM. The CDR3 length is 17 residues. CDR3 DNA sequence: TGTGCCAGCAGTTTTCTAGGGGACTCTATCTCCCGTGGGGAGCAGTACTTC. Its translation: CASSFLGDSISRGEQYF.

This chain connects TRBV28 to TRBJ2-5, with 8 bases lining up with TRBD1. In germline, CDR1 is MDHEN, CDR2 SYDVKM. Trimming took 7 bases from V and 4 from J; bases not matched to a gene: 11. This CDR3 contains 15 residues. The CDR3: CASKPDRDYIETQYF. In DNA form, the CDR3 reads TGTGCCAGCAAGCCGGACAGGGATTATATAGAGACCCAGTACTTC.

This chain uses TRBV2 with TRBJ2-5; D remains unclear. Trimming took 6 bases from V and 2 from J, leaving 7 bases between them. This CDR3 region has 12 residues. The germline gives CDR1 SNHLY, CDR2 FYNNEI. The CDR3 DNA is TGTGCCAGCAGGGAGCCACAAGAGACCCAGTACTTC. It yields the protein CASREPQETQYF. The full variable domain, completed using reference TRBV2 and TRBJ2-5, is EPEVTQTPSHQVTQMGQEVILRCVPISNHLYFYWYRQILGQKVEFLVSFYNNEISEKSEIFDDQFSVERPDGSNFTLKIRSTKLEDSAMYFCASREPQETQYFGPGTRLLVL.

The V gene is TRBV4-1, the J gene TRBJ2-7; D is perhaps TRBD1 (6 bases). This CDR3 spans 13 amino acids. The ends were cut back, 4 bases at V and 3 bases at J, with 10 bases in the middle. Germline values: CDR1 MGHRA, CDR2 YSYEKL. As DNA, the CDR3 is TGCGCCAGCAGCCTAAAACAGGGCTACGAGCAGTACTTC. Protein product: CASSLKQGYEQYF.

The genes are TRBV9 and TRBJ2-3; 8 bases are a match to TRBD1. Germline V gives CDR1 SGDLS, CDR2 YYNGEE. The CDR3 length is 16 residues. The trim removed 1 base at V and 1 base at J, leaving 5 bases unmatched. CDR3 in amino acids: CASSVRATGGTDTQYF. CDR3 DNA: TGTGCCAGCAGCGTAAGGGCGACAGGGGGCACAGATACGCAGTATTTT.

The chain combines TRBV7-9 with TRBJ1-1; no clear D gene. V lost 5 bases, J lost 7 bases, and 17 bases lay in between. The CDR3 extends over 14 amino acids. Germline values: CDR1 SEHNR, CDR2 FQNEAQ (reference sequence). The CDR3 is CASSPSVKRNEAFF. The CDR3 region has the DNA TGTGCCAGCAGCCCGTCTGTGAAGCGGAATGAAGCTTTCTTT.

The chain couples TRBV9 to TRBJ2-7, with D perhaps TRBD1 (6 bases). Germline lookup yields CDR1 SGDLS and CDR2 YYNGEE. CDR3 length: 15 residues. V gave up 5 bases and J gave up 3 bases, with 18 bases separating them. CDR3 protein: CASRRYRDTFYEQYF. CDR3 nucleotide sequence: TGTGCCAGCAGACGATACCGGGACACCTTCTACGAGCAGTACTTC. Full variable domain (remainder filled in from reference TRBV9 and TRBJ2-7): DSGVTQTPKHLITATGQRVTLRCSPRSGDLSVYWYQQSLDQGLQFLIQYYNGEERAKGNILERFSAQQFPDLHSELNLSSLELGDSALYFCASRRYRDTFYEQYFGPGTRLTVT.

The chain links TRBV28 to TRBJ2-3; the D is unclear. The germline V gene has CDR1 MDHEN and CDR2 SYDVKM. The CDR3 consists of 12 residues. Trimming removed 7 bases from V and 6 bases from J, with 11 bases in between. The CDR3 coding sequence is TGTGCCAGCAATAACCCCGCGGATACGCAGTATTTT. Residues: CASNNPADTQYF.

The rearrangement joins TRBV5-8 to TRBJ1-2, with D maybe TRBD1 (6 bases). V was clipped by 1 base and J by 6 bases, with 16 bases between them. From germline, CDR1 is SGHTS and CDR2 YDEGEE. CDR3 length: 15 residues. CDR3 bases: TGTGCCAGCAGCTTGCTTTCCGGGACACTCGATGGCTACACCTTC. Protein product: CASSLLSGTLDGYTF.

This sequence joins TRBV11-2 and TRBJ1-1; no reliable D call. CDR3 length: 14 amino acids. Germline V gives CDR1 SGHAT, CDR2 FQNNGV. V dropped 7 bases and J dropped 5 bases, with 17 bases sitting between them. CDR3: CASTLTRSGTEAFF. DNA for the CDR3: TGTGCCAGCACCCTGACACGCTCGGGGACTGAAGCTTTCTTT.